This TCR beta chain was retrieved from a study of CD8 T cells in ankylosing spondylitis. Broader study findings: It appeared that ankylosing spondylitis blood was characterized by a TCR beta motif of about eight highly homologous variants. As reported, disease-linked clones showed significant enrichment in matched ankylosing spondylitis synovial fluid.

On this clonotype: Its target is unknown.

The germline CDR1 and CDR2 sequences are MGHDK and SYGVNS. Between the trimmed V and J ends, which lost 3 bases and 1 base, there was a span of 27 bases. This CDR3 region has 20 residues. TCRdb fed the 5' RACE reads into MiXCR, producing one record per CDR3 protein. This sample has about 200,000 distinct CDR3 sequences, with over 10% found just once. Material: blood, either unsorted or a sorted T cell fraction (not recorded which). This chain joins TRBV25-1 and TRBJ1-1, with D perhaps TRBD1 (5 bases). The TCR originated in a male donor with ankylosing spondylitis or in good health (not recorded which). The CDR3 sequence is CASSDGNPAAGKGSNTEAFF. DNA for the CDR3: TGTGCCAGCAGTGATGGGAACCCGGCGGCAGGGAAAGGGTCGAACACTGAAGCTTTCTTT.